These T cell receptor beta chains were read from a single sample in a study of blood T cell repertoires in COVID-19. The data were produced by immunoSEQ multiplex PCR, yet TCRdb's version contains in-frame clones alone and is incomplete. The sample includes approximately 65,000 clones, 89% of them seen just once. Sequencing was performed on peripheral blood. The source is a woman aged 45-60 years with active COVID-19. The CDR3 runs from the conserved cysteine through the conserved F or W. A D gene is named only where the DNA matches it firmly. Part of the rows lack a size; the others show once, few, many or a class for expanded clones.

cdr3_nt cdr3_aa clone_size d_call j_call v_call cdr3_length
TGCGCCAGCAGTTTAGCGGGGGCCTTTGGGAATGAGCAGTTCTTC CASSLAGAFGNEQFF . TRBD2 TRBJ2-1 TRBV10-2 15
TGTGCCAGTAGTGACACCAGGGGGTTGAACACTGAAGCTTTCTTT CASSDTRGLNTEAFF . TRBD1 TRBJ1-1 TRBV19 15
TGTGCCAGCAGCCGCCGGACTAGCGGGGCACAAGAGACCCAGTACTTC CASSRRTSGAQETQYF . TRBD2 TRBJ2-5 TRBV3-1/TRBV3-2 16
TGCGCCAGCAGCCAAGATGGGGATGACGGGAGGGCCCTTTACTCTGGGGCCAACGTCCTGACTTTC CASSQDGDDGRALYSGANVLTF . TRBD2 TRBJ2-6 TRBV4-1 22
TGTGCCGCCCAGACGGGGACAGGTAACACTGAAGCTTTCTTT CAAQTGTGNTEAFF . TRBD1 TRBJ1-1 TRBV19 14
TGTGCCAGCAGCCCAGGGGGCGGTCCCTACGAGCAGTACTTC CASSPGGGPYEQYF . TRBD1 TRBJ2-7 TRBV7-3 14
TGTGCCAGCTCCCAGCCAGGTCGAAATGAGCAGTTCTTC CASSQPGRNEQFF . . TRBJ2-1 TRBV27 13
TGTGCCAGCAGGAAGGAGAAGGGGGATACGCAGTATTTT CASRKEKGDTQYF . . TRBJ2-3 TRBV6-5 13
TGTGCCAGCAGCTCCGGACAGGGGGCCCAAGAGACCCAGTACTTC CASSSGQGAQETQYF . TRBD1 TRBJ2-5 TRBV7-2 15
TGTGCCAGCAGCGTGTTGACTAGCGGGGCTTCAGATACGCAGTATTTT CASSVLTSGASDTQYF . TRBD2 TRBJ2-3 TRBV9 16
TGTGCCAGCAGCTCGACAGACAACTATGGCTACACCTTC CASSSTDNYGYTF once . TRBJ1-2 TRBV5-4 13
TGTGCCAGCGGACTAGCGGGAGGGAGGAATGAGCAGTTCTTC CASGLAGGRNEQFF . TRBD2 TRBJ2-1 TRBV28 14
TGTGCCAGCAGTGGAACACCGACACAGGGGGAATATGGCTACACCTTC CASSGTPTQGEYGYTF . TRBD1 TRBJ1-2 TRBV9 16
TGTGCCAGCAGCTTTAGCGGTAGGGCCTACAATGAGCAGTTCTTC CASSFSGRAYNEQFF . . TRBJ2-1 TRBV7-8 15
TGTGCTAGTGGCCGCGTCGGGGGACTAGGCGGCACAGATACGCAGTATTTT CASGRVGGLGGTDTQYF . TRBD2 TRBJ2-3 TRBV12-5 17
TGTGCCAGCAGCCAAGTGGCGGGGGTGCCCACTGAAGCTTTCTTT CASSQVAGVPTEAFF few . TRBJ1-1 TRBV14 15
TGCGCCAGCAGCAGAAGGACACTCCGTATAACTAGCGGACCGTGGAACACCGGGGAGCTGTTTTTT CASSRRTLRITSGPWNTGELFF . TRBD2 TRBJ2-2 TRBV5-1 22
TGTGCCAGTAGTATAAGGGGGCAGAACACTGAAGCTTTCTTT CASSIRGQNTEAFF once TRBD1 TRBJ1-1 TRBV19 14
TGTGCCAGCAGCTTAGAGGGTAGCGGGAGGGTGTACAATGAGCAGTTCTTC CASSLEGSGRVYNEQFF few TRBD2 TRBJ2-1 TRBV7-2 17
TGTGCCAGCAGCTTAACGGTGCAAACTCACAATGAGCAGTTCTTC CASSLTVQTHNEQFF . . TRBJ2-1 TRBV7-3 15
TGTGCCAGCAGCCCGCGGGGGACGGGGGGAGCCTACGAGCAGTACTTC CASSPRGTGGAYEQYF . TRBD2 TRBJ2-7 TRBV4-2 16
TGTGCCAGCAGTGAAGAGTCGCGGGGTTCCAATGAGCAGTTCTTC CASSEESRGSNEQFF . . TRBJ2-1 TRBV2 15
TGTGCCAGCAGTTTCTTGACCCCGAGACTACACTACGAGCAGTACTTC CASSFLTPRLHYEQYF . . TRBJ2-7 TRBV28 16
TGTGCCAGCAGTAAACCGGACAGGGCGACTGAAGCTTTCTTT CASSKPDRATEAFF . TRBD1 TRBJ1-1 TRBV27 14
TGTGCCACCAGTGATCCGCAGGGGTCAGGTCAGCCCCAGCATTTT CATSDPQGSGQPQHF . . TRBJ1-5 TRBV24-1 15
TGCGCCAGCAGCTGGATTACAGGGGGCACGAACACTGAAGCTTTCTTT CASSWITGGTNTEAFF . TRBD1 TRBJ1-1 TRBV5-1 16
TGTGCCAGCAGCCAAGGACAGGGTCCGAACACTGAAGCTTTCTTT CASSQGQGPNTEAFF once TRBD1 TRBJ1-1 TRBV3-1/TRBV3-2 15
TGTGCCAGCAGTAGGGGACAGGGAACAGATACGCAGTATTTT CASSRGQGTDTQYF once TRBD1 TRBJ2-3 TRBV7-9 14
TGTGCCAGCAGCCTGGGACACAGATATAGCAATCAGCCCCAGCATTTT CASSLGHRYSNQPQHF . . TRBJ1-5 TRBV7-2 16
TGTGCCAGCAGCTGGACAGAGGGAGAGACCCAGTACTTC CASSWTEGETQYF once . TRBJ2-5 TRBV2 13
TGTGCCAGCAGCATGGGGGCAGGGCCGGGAAACACCATATATTTT CASSMGAGPGNTIYF . . TRBJ1-3 TRBV9 15